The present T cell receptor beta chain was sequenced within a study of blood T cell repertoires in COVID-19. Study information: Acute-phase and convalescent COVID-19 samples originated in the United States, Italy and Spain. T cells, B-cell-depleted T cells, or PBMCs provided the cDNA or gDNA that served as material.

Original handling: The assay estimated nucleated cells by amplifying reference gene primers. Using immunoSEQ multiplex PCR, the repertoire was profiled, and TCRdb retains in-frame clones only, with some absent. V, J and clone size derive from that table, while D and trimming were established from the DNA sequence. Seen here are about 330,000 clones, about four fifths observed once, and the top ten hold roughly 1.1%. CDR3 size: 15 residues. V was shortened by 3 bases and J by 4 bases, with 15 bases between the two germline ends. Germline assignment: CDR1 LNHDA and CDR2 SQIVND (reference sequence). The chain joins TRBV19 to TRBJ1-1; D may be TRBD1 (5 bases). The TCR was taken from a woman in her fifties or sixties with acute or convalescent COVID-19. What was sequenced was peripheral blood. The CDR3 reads CASSIESKGATEAFF. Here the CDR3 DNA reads TGTGCCAGTAGTATTGAGTCAAAAGGGGCCACTGAAGCTTTCTTT.